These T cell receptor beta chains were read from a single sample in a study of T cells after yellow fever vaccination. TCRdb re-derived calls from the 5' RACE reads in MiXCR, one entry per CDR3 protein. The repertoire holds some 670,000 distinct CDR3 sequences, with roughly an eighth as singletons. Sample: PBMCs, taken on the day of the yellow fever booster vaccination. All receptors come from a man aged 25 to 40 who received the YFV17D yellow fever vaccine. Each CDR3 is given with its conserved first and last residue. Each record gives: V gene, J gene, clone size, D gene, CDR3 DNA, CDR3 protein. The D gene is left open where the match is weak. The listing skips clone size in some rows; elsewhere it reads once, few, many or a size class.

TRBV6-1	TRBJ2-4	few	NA	TGTGCCAGCAGTGATTTCGTAAACATTCAGTACTTC	CASSDFVNIQYF
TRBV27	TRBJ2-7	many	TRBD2	TGTGCCAGCAGTTTAAGCGGGGGGGACTCCTACGAGCAGTACTTC	CASSLSGGDSYEQYF
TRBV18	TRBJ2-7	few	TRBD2	TGTGCCAGCTCACCAGACCTAGCGGGATACTACGAGCAGTACTTC	CASSPDLAGYYEQYF
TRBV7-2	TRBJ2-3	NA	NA	TGTGCCAGCAGCCCCATGGGGGGGCCCACAGATACGCAGTATTTT	CASSPMGGPTDTQYF
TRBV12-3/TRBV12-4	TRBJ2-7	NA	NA	TGTGCCAGCAGTTTAACCAGGGACGAGCAGTACTTC	CASSLTRDEQYF
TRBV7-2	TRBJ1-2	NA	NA	TGTGCCAGCAGGGCTTATGCCAGCTATGGCTACACCTTC	CASRAYASYGYTF
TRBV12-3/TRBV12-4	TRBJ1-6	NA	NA	TGTGCCAGCACGGGGAGCTATAATTCACCCCTCCACTTT	CASTGSYNSPLHF
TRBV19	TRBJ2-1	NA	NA	TGTGCCAGTAGGCTCGGGGGTGCCTACAATGAGCAGTTCTTC	CASRLGGAYNEQFF
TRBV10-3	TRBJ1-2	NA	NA	TGTGCCATCAAGCCGGGAGGAGAAACGTCCTCTGGCTACACCTTC	CAIKPGGETSSGYTF
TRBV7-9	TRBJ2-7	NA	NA	TGTGCCAGCACCCACATGGACTCCTACGAGCAGTACTTC	CASTHMDSYEQYF
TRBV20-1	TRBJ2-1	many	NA	TGCAGTGCTAGAGGAATGGGGAGTATAAATGAGCAGTTCTTC	CSARGMGSINEQFF
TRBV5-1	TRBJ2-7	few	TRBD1	TGCGCCAGCAGCTTGGGGGACAGATACTACGAGCAGTACTTC	CASSLGDRYYEQYF
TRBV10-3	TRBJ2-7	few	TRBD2	TGTGCCATCATCACCCTGTTTCCTAGCGGGAGGTGCTGCGAGCAGTACTTC	CAIITLFPSGRCCEQYF
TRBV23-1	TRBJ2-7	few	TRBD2	TGCGCCAGCAGTCATCCTTGGACCGGGAGGGGGATCTACGAGCAGTACTTC	CASSHPWTGRGIYEQYF
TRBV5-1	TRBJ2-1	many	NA	TGCGCCAGCAGCTTTGGTACTTCCCCCAATGAGCAGTTCTTC	CASSFGTSPNEQFF
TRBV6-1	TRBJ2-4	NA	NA	TGTGCCAGCGGACCCTCACCAGCCAAAAACATTCAGTACTTC	CASGPSPAKNIQYF
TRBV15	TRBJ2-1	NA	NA	TGTGCCACCAGCGGGGGTGGGGTGGCGCGACAGGATGTACATGAGCAGTTCTTC	CATSGGGVARQDVHEQFF
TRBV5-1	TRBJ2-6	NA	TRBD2	TGCGCCAGCAGCTTGGGGGACTACCCCTCCTCTGGGGCCAACGTCCTGACTTTC	CASSLGDYPSSGANVLTF
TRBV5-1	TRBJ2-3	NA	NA	TGCGCCAGCAGCTTCCGGGACCTTATAGATACGCAGTATTTT	CASSFRDLIDTQYF